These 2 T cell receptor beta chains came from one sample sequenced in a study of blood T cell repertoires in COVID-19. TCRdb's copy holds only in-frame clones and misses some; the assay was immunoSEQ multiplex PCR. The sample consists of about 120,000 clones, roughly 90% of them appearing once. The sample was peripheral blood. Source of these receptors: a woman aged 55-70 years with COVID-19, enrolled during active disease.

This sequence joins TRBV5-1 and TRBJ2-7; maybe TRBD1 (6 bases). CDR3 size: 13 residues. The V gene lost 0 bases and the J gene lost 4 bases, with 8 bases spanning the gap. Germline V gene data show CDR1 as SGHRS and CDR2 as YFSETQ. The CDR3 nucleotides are TGCGCCAGCAGCTTGGGACAGGAGTACGAGCAGTACTTC. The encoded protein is CASSLGQEYEQYF.

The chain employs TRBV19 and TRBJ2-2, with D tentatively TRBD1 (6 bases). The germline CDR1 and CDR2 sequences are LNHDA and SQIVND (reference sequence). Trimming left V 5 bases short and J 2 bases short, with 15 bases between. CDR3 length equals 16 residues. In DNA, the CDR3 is TGTGCCAGTAGTTCAGCACAGGGCATCAACACCGGGGAGCTGTTTTTT. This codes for CASSSAQGINTGELFF.